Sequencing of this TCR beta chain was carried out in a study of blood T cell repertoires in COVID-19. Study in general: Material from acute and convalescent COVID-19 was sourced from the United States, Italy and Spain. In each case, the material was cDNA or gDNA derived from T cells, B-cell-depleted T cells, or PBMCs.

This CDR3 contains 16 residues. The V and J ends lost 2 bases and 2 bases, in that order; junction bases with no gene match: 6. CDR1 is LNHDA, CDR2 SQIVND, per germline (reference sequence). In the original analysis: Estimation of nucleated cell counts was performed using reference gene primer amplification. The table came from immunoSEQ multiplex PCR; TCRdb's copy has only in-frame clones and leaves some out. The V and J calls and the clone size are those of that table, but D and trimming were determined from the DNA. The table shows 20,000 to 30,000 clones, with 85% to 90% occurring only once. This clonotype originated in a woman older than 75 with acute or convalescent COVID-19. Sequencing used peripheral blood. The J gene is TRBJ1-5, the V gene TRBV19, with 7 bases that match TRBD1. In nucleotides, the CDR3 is TGTGCCAGTAGTATAAGGGGGCAGGGCGGCAATCAGCCCCAGCATTTT. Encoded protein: CASSIRGQGGNQPQHF. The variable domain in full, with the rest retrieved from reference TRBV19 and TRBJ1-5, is DGGITQSPKYLFRKEGQNVTLSCEQNLNHDAMYWYRQDPGQGLRLIYYSQIVNDFQKGDIAEGYSVSREKKESFPLTVTSAQKNPTAFYLCASSIRGQGGNQPQHFGDGTRLSIL.